The rows below give T cell receptor beta chains drawn from one sample of a study of T cells in localized non-small cell lung cancer. Profiling relied on immunoSEQ multiplex PCR, and the TCRdb table lists in-frame clones only, not all of them. Here the sample spans 75,000 to 80,000 clones, more than 75% being singletons. Sequenced here: peripheral blood, sampled before any cancer treatment. All receptors come from a woman aged 35 to 69 with stage I squamous cell lung carcinoma. Both conserved end residues are trimmed from each CDR3. The order of the fields is clone size, V gene, CDR3 protein. Rows give clone size only sometimes, using once, few, many, or a class for an expanded clone.

clone size: NA
V gene: TRBV2
CDR3 protein: ASSERQGGNGYT

clone size: NA
V gene: TRBV30
CDR3 protein: AWSGGGFRSPLH

clone size: NA
V gene: TRBV7-9
CDR3 protein: ASSLGVENTEAF

clone size: NA
V gene: TRBV7-2
CDR3 protein: ASSLRRGGSTDTQY

clone size: NA
V gene: TRBV6-6
CDR3 protein: ASSWDGYEQY

clone size: NA
V gene: TRBV11-3
CDR3 protein: ASSLSGQGVDTQY

clone size: once
V gene: TRBV5-1
CDR3 protein: ASSRLAGTQETQY

clone size: NA
V gene: TRBV5-1
CDR3 protein: DSSWRGNEKLF

clone size: NA
V gene: TRBV5-8
CDR3 protein: ASSPSMGLEQY

clone size: NA
V gene: TRBV2
CDR3 protein: ASSEWEGATEAF

clone size: NA
V gene: TRBV14
CDR3 protein: ASSQAPGIVEAF

clone size: NA
V gene: TRBV14
CDR3 protein: ASSRNDRLEAF

clone size: NA
V gene: TRBV30
CDR3 protein: AWSVGLNQPQH

clone size: NA
V gene: TRBV5-5
CDR3 protein: ASSLEQINSPLH

clone size: NA
V gene: TRBV7-3
CDR3 protein: ASSPSGGSYNEQF

clone size: NA
V gene: TRBV6-6
CDR3 protein: ASSYLRTWDTEAF

clone size: NA
V gene: TRBV6-5
CDR3 protein: ASSSPREGNTEAF

clone size: NA
V gene: TRBV27
CDR3 protein: ASSLRGTGNEQF

clone size: NA
V gene: TRBV5-1
CDR3 protein: ASSLAVGAGTEAF

clone size: NA
V gene: TRBV9
CDR3 protein: TSSPQTENYGYT